The 5 T cell receptor beta chains below were found in one sample sequenced in a study of T cells in Graves' hyperthyroidism and ophthalmopathy. TCR beta CDR3 regions were amplified from RNA transcripts. A first-round RT-PCR of the TCR CDR3 used the HTBI primer set. Using its own MiXCR run on the multiplex PCR reads, TCRdb lists one record per CDR3 protein. The table records under 300,000 distinct CDR3 sequences, about 14% of them present only once. The sample consisted of blood. The receptors were gathered from a woman in her 40s with Graves' hyperthyroidism that later progressed to Graves' ophthalmopathy.

In its sample, this clonotype was seen many times. The V gene is TRBV12-3 or TRBV12-4, the J gene TRBJ1-5; D remains unclear. This CDR3 region has 14 residues. Trimming cost V 3 bases and J 7 bases, with 13 bases left between them. In nucleotides, the CDR3 is TGTGCCAGCAGTTTTAAGATCGAAATGCAGCCCCAGCATTTT. Translation gives CASSFKIEMQPQHF.

This clonotype was seen many times. The chain couples TRBV20-1 to TRBJ2-1, with 10 bases aligning to TRBD2. Germline V gene lookup returns CDR1 DFQATT and CDR2 SNEGSKA (reference sequence). Trimming removed 2 bases from V and 6 bases from J; junction bases left unmatched: 4. This CDR3 has 14 amino acids. The CDR3 DNA is TGCAGTGCTAGACCTAGCGGGAGAGGCAATGAGCAGTTCTTC. Translated: CSARPSGRGNEQFF.

This clonotype was observed a handful of times. Just one base apart from a much larger clone, this may be a read error. The V and J genes are TRBV27 and TRBJ2-7; 7 nucleotides line up with TRBD1. CDR1 and CDR2 from the germline V gene are MNHEY and SMNVEV (reference sequence). The CDR3 is 13 amino acids. V shed 6 bases, J shed 4 bases, and the junction held 6 bases outside the gene matches. CDR3: CASREWTGYEQYF. DNA for the CDR3: TGTGCCAGCAGGGAATGGACAGGTTACGAGCAGTACTTC.

This clonotype was seen many times. This rearrangement joins TRBV2 to TRBJ1-1; D ambiguous. This CDR3 has 13 residues. Deletions cut 10 bases from V and 2 bases from J, with 14 bases between. Germline V gives CDR1 SNHLY, CDR2 FYNNEI. The CDR3 sequence: CAKKGAGNTEAFF. As DNA, the CDR3 is TGTGCCAAAAAAGGAGCGGGAAACACTGAAGCTTTCTTT.

This clonotype was picked up many times. CDR3 sequence: CASSPGTHLSYEQYF. For the CDR3, the DNA is TGTGCCAGCAGTCCAGGGACGCACCTCTCCTACGAGCAGTACTTC. The chain joins TRBV27 to TRBJ2-7, with D perhaps TRBD1 or TRBD2 (5 bases each). CDR1 is MNHEY, CDR2 SMNVEV, per germline (reference sequence). V was pared by 5 bases and J by 0 bases, with 14 bases between. The CDR3 spans 15 residues.